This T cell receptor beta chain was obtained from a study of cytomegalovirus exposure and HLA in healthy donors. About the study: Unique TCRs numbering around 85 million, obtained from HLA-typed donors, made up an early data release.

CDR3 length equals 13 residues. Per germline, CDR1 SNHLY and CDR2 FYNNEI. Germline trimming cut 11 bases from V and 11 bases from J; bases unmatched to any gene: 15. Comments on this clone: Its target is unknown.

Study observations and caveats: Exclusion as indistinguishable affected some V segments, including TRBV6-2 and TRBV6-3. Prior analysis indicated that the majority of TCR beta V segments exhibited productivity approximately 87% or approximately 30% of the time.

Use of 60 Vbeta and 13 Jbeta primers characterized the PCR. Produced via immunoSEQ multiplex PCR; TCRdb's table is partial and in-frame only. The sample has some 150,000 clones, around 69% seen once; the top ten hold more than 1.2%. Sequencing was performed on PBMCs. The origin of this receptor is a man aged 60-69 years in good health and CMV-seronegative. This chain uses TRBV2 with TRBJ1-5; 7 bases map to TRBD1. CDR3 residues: CAGSTGRMVTQHF. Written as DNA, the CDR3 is TGTGCCGGTTCGACAGGGCGGATGGTGACCCAGCATTTT.